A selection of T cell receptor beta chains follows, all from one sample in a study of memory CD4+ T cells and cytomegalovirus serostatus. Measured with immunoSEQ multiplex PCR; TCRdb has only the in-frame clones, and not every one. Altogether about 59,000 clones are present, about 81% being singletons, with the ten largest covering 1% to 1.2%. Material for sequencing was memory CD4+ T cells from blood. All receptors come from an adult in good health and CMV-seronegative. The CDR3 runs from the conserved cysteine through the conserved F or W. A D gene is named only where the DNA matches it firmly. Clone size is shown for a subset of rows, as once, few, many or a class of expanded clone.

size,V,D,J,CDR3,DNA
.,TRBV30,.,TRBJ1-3,CAWSVPGFGNTIYF,TGTGCCTGGAGTGTACCAGGGTTTGGAAACACCATATATTTT
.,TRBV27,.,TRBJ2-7,CASSLRLEGSEQYF,TGTGCCAGCAGTTTAAGACTCGAAGGCTCCGAGCAGTACTTC
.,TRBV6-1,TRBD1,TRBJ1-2,CASSPRTGSLGYTF,TGTGCCAGCAGTCCGCGGACAGGTTCACTTGGCTACACCTTC
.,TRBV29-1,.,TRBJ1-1,CSVGAANTEAFF,TGCAGCGTTGGGGCTGCGAACACTGAAGCTTTCTTT
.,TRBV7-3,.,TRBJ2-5,CASSNTGTVGETQYF,TGTGCCAGCAGCAATACAGGGACGGTGGGGGAGACCCAGTACTTC
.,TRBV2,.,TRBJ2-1,CASSGTGYNEQFF,TGTGCCAGCAGTGGAACGGGTTACAATGAGCAGTTCTTC
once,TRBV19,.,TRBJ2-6,CASSRQFSGANVLTF,TGTGCCAGTAGTCGACAGTTCTCTGGGGCCAACGTCCTGACTTTC
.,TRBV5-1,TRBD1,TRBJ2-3,CASSLDYRGTDTQYF,TGCGCCAGCAGCTTGGATTACAGGGGTACAGATACGCAGTATTTT
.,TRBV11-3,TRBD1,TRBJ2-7,CASSLGRDRRDEQYF,TGTGCCAGCAGCTTGGGCAGGGACAGGAGGGACGAGCAGTACTTC
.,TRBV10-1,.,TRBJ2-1,CASSPGGTGRFF,TGCGCCAGCAGCCCTGGGGGGACTGGCCGGTTCTTC
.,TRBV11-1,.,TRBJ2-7,CASSLRAGPYEQYF,TGTGCCAGCAGCCTCCGGGCAGGGCCCTACGAGCAGTACTTC
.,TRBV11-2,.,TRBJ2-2,CASSRLLVAKVDTGELFF,TGTGCCAGCAGCCGACTCCTAGTAGCCAAAGTCGACACCGGGGAGCTGTTTTTT
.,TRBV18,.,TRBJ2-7,CASSPPGLAVSGVEQYF,TGTGCCAGCTCACCTCCCGGACTGGCGGTCTCTGGGGTCGAGCAGTACTTC
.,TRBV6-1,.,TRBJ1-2,CASSDLEGNYGYTF,TGTGCCAGCAGTGATTTGGAGGGGAACTATGGCTACACCTTC
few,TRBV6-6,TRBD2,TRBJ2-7,CASSYSPSSGASEQYF,TGTGCCAGCAGTTACTCCCCTTCTAGCGGCGCTTCGGAGCAGTACTTC
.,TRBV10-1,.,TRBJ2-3,CASIPGARTDTQYF,TGCGCCAGCATCCCTGGGGCACGGACAGATACGCAGTATTTT
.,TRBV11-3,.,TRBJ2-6,CASSLDRGSGANVLTF,TGTGCCAGCAGCTTAGATAGGGGATCTGGGGCCAACGTCCTGACTTTC
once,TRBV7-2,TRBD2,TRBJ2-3,CASSRTSATDTQYF,TGTGCCAGCAGCCGGACTAGCGCGACAGATACGCAGTATTTT
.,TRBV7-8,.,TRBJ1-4,CASSLRRLTNEKLFF,TGTGCCAGCAGCTTAAGGCGGCTGACTAATGAAAAACTGTTTTTT
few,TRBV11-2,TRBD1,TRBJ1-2,CASSQTGVTVGYTF,TGTGCCAGCAGCCAGACAGGGGTGACGGTTGGCTACACCTTC
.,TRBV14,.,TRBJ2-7,CASSQDWGLAGDTYEQYF,TGTGCCAGCAGCCAAGATTGGGGGCTGGCGGGGGATACCTACGAGCAGTACTTC
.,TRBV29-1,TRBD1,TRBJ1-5,CSIRTGDNQPQHF,TGCAGCATCAGGACAGGCGACAATCAGCCCCAGCATTTT
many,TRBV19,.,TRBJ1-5,CASIPVGQGNQPQHF,TGTGCCAGTATCCCCGTGGGCCAGGGGAACCAGCCCCAGCATTTT
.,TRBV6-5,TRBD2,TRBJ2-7,CASRTGAGNYEQYF,TGTGCCAGCCGAACTGGAGCGGGAAACTACGAGCAGTACTTC
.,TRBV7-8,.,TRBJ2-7,CASSLHRIPATYEQYF,TGTGCCAGCAGCTTACATCGGATTCCAGCTACTTACGAGCAGTACTTC
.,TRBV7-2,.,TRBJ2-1,CASSLAGDRGNEQFF,TGTGCCAGCAGCTTAGCGGGAGATAGGGGCAATGAGCAGTTCTTC
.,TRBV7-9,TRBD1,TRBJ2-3,CASSLRQGQDTQYF,TGTGCCAGCAGCTTACGACAGGGGCAAGATACGCAGTATTTT
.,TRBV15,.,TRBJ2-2,CATSRKGTYPGELFF,TGTGCCACCAGCAGAAAGGGGACCTACCCCGGGGAGCTGTTTTTT
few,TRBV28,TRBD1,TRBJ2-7,CASSSTGTGIYEQYF,TGTGCCAGCAGTTCTACCGGGACAGGGATTTACGAGCAGTACTTC
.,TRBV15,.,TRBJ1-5,CATSLGTNQPQHF,TGTGCCACCAGTCTCGGGACGAATCAGCCCCAGCATTTT
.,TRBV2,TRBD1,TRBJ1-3,CASSQTGSGNTIYF,TGTGCCAGCAGTCAGACAGGGAGCGGAAACACCATATATTTT
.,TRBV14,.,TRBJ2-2,CASSHGGGPRTGELFF,TGTGCCAGCAGCCACGGAGGAGGGCCTCGTACCGGGGAGCTGTTTTTT
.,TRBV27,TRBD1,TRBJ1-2,CASTRTGAQANYGYTF,TGTGCCAGCACAAGGACAGGGGCCCAAGCTAACTATGGCTACACCTTC
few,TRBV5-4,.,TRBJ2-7,CASSLVTAYTGEQYF,TGTGCCAGCAGCTTGGTAACAGCCTATACGGGGGAGCAGTACTTC
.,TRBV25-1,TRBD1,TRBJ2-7,CASSRRQGHYEQYF,TGTGCCAGCAGTCGGCGACAGGGCCACTACGAGCAGTACTTC
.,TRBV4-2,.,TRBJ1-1,CASSWDTEAFF,TGTGCCAGCAGCTGGGACACTGAAGCTTTCTTT
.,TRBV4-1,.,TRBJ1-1,CASSQGRGNTEAFF,TGCGCCAGCAGCCAAGGCAGGGGGAACACTGAAGCTTTCTTT
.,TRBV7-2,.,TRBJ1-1,CASSRYSEAFF,TGTGCCAGCAGCCGTTATAGTGAAGCTTTCTTT
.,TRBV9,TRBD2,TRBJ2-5,CASTSPGLAGGGETQYF,TGTGCCAGCACCTCTCCCGGACTAGCGGGAGGCGGAGAGACCCAGTACTTC
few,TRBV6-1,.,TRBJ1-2,CASSRDRLIAYTF,TGTGCCAGCAGCCGGGACCGCCTCATAGCCTACACCTTC
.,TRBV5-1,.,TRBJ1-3,CASSLNVGGFASGNTIYF,TGCGCCAGCAGCTTGAATGTCGGAGGATTCGCCTCTGGAAACACCATATATTTT
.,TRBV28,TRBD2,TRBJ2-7,CASSLAGGPLNEQYF,TGTGCCAGCAGCCTAGCGGGAGGGCCTTTGAACGAGCAGTACTTC
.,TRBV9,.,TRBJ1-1,CASSRGGSWAEAFF,TGTGCCAGCAGCCGCGGGGGGAGCTGGGCTGAAGCTTTCTTT
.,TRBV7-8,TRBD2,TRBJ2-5,CASSSDSGRGTQYF,TGTGCCAGCAGCTCTGATAGCGGGAGAGGGACTCAGTACTTC
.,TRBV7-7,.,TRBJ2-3,CASSWWRQKGGGSIRADTQYF,TGTGCTAGCAGCTGGTGGAGACAGAAAGGAGGGGGAAGTATTAGAGCAGATACGCAGTATTTT
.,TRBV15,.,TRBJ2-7,CATSSPRSGLSYEQYF,TGTGCCACCAGCAGCCCCCGGAGCGGGCTCTCCTACGAGCAGTACTTC
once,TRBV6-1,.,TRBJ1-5,CASSEAYGGGSNQPQHF,TGTGCCAGCAGTGAAGCGTACGGGGGAGGAAGCAATCAGCCCCAGCATTTT
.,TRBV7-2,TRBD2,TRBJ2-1,CASSTASGSTYNEQFF,TGTGCCAGCAGCACGGCTAGCGGGAGTACCTACAATGAGCAGTTCTTC
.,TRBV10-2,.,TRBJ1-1,CASRRYRMNTEAFF,TGCGCCAGCAGAAGATACAGGATGAACACTGAAGCTTTCTTT
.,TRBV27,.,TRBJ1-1,CASSFGTHTEAFF,TGTGCCAGCAGTTTCGGGACTCACACTGAAGCTTTCTTT
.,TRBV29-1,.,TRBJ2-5,CSVEPLKETQYF,TGCAGCGTTGAACCCCTTAAAGAGACCCAGTACTTC
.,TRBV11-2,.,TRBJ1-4,CASSLGTTPGEKLFF,TGTGCCAGCAGCCTAGGGACCACGCCCGGAGAAAAACTGTTTTTT
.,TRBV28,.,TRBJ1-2,CASSLTEVGGYTF,TGTGCCAGCAGTTTGACAGAAGTGGGTGGCTACACCTTC
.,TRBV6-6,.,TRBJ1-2,CASQDGYGYTF,TGTGCCAGTCAGGACGGATATGGCTACACCTTC
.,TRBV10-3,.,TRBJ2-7,CAISEWANSYEQYF,TGTGCCATCAGTGAGTGGGCGAATTCCTACGAGCAGTACTTC
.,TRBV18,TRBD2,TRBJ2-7,CASSPGLAGSFSYEQYF,TGTGCCAGCTCCCCGGGGTTAGCGGGATCTTTTTCCTACGAGCAGTACTTC
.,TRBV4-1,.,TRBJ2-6,CASSQDQPGATGANVLTF,TGCGCCAGCAGCCAAGACCAGCCGGGGGCGACTGGGGCCAACGTCCTGACTTTC